This T cell receptor beta chain came from a study of OX40 agonist ivuxolimab in advanced cancers. Overall study context: Eligibility admitted prior anti-PD-1, anti-PD-L1 or anti-CTLA-4 therapy; about 40% had some. Two patients with cutaneous melanoma and one with hepatocellular carcinoma, three in total, showed partial responses.

The table lists this clone with a few counts. Its antigen is unknown. General study points: Certain nonresponders likewise exhibited a low normalized T-cell clonal expansion. In CD8+ T cells, expanded clones were on average more numerous than in CD4+.

Sequenced by immunoSEQ multiplex PCR; TCRdb stores in-frame clones only, minus some. The sample has 60,000 to 90,000 clones; roughly 87% are singletons. CDR1 and CDR2 from the germline V gene are MGHRA and YSYEKL. The V gene end was trimmed by 3 bases and the J gene end by 5 bases; junction bases not matched to a gene: 2. The CDR3 runs to 15 residues. The sequence came from an adult with an advanced solid tumor such as melanoma, head and neck, liver or kidney cancer. The V gene is TRBV4-1, the J gene TRBJ2-2; 11 nucleotides agree with TRBD1. Source: CD4+ or CD8+ T cells sorted from blood, taken in a trial of the OX40 agonist ivuxolimab. DNA for the CDR3: TGCGCCAGCAGCCAGGGACAGGGGGTAACCGGGGAGCTGTTTTTT. Protein sequence: CASSQGQGVTGELFF.